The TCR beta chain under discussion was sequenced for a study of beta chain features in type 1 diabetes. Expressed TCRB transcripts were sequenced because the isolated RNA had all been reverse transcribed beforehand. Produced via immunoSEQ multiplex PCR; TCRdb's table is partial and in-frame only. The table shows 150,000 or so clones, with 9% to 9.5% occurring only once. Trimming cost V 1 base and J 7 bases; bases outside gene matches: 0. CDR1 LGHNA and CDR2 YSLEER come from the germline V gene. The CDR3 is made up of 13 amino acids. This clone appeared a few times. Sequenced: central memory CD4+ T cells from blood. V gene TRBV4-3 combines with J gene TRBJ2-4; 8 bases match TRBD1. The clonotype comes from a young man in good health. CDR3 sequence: CASSQGTGNIQYF. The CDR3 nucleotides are TGCGCCAGCAGCCAAGGGACAGGGAACATTCAGTACTTC.